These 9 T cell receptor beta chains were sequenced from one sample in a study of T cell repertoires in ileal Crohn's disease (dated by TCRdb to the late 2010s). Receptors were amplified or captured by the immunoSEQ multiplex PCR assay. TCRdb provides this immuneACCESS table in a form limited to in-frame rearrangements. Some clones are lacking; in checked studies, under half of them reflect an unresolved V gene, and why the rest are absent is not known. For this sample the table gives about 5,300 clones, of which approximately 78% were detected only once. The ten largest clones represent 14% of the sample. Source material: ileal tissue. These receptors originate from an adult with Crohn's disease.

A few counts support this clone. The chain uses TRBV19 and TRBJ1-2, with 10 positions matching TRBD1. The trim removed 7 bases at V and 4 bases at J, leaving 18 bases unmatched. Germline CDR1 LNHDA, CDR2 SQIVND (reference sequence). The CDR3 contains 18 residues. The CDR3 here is CASIPPRTGTGEGYGYTF. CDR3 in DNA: TGTGCCAGTATTCCACCTCGTACCGGGACAGGGGAGGGCTATGGCTACACCTTC.

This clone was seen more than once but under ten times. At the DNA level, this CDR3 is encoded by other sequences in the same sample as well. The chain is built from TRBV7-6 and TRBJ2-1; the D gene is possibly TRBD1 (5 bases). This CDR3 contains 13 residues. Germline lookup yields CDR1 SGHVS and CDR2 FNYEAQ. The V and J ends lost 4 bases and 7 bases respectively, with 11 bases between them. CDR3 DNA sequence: TGTGCCAGCAGCTCCTCAAGGGGAAATGAGCAGTTCTTC. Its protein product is CASSSSRGNEQFF. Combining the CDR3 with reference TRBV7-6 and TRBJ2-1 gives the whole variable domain GAGVSQSPRYKVTKRGQDVALRCDPISGHVSLYWYRQALGQGPEFLTYFNYEAQQDKSGLPNDRFSAERPEGSISTLTIQRTEQRDSAMYRCASSSSRGNEQFFGPGTRLTVL.

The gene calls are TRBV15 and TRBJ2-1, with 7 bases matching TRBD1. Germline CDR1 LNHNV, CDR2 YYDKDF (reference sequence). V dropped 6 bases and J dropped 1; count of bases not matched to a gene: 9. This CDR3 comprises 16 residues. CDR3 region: CATRRTGPGSYNEQFF. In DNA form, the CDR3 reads TGTGCCACCAGAAGGACAGGCCCTGGGTCCTACAATGAGCAGTTCTTC.

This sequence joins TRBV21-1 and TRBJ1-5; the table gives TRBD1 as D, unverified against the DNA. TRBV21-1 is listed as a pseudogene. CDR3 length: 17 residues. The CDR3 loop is CASSSEGRGYSNQPQHF. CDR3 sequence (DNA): TGTGCCAGCAGCTCCGAGGGCAGGGGATATAGCAATCAGCCCCAGCATTTT.

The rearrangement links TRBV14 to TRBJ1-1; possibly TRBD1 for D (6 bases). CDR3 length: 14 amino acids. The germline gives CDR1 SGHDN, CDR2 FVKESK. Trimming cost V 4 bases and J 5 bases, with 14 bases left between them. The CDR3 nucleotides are TGTGCCAGCAGCCTACTTAGGGGGAGGACTGAAGCTTTCTTT. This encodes CASSLLRGRTEAFF.

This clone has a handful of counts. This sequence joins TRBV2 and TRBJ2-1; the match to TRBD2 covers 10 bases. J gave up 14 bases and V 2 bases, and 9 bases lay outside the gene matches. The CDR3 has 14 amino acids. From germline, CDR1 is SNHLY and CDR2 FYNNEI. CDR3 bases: TGTGCCAGCAGTGAATTAGCGGGAGGAAGGAAGAAGTTCTTC. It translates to CASSELAGGRKKFF.

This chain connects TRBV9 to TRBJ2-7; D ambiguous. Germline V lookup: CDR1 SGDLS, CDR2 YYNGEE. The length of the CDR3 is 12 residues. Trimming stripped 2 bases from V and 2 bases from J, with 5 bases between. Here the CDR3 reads CASSVDPYEQYF. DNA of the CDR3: TGTGCCAGCAGCGTCGACCCCTACGAGCAGTACTTC.

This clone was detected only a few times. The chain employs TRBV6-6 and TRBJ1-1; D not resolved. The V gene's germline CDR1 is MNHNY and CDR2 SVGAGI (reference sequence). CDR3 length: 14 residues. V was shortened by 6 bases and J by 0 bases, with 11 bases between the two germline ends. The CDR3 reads CASRRLRMNTEAFF. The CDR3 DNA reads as TGTGCCAGCAGGCGCCTTAGGATGAACACTGAAGCTTTCTTT.

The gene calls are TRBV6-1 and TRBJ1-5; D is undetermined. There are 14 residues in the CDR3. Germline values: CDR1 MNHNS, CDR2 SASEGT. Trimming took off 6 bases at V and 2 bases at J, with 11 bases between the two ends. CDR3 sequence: CASSLFGGNQPQHF. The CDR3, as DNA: TGTGCCAGCAGCCTCTTTGGAGGCAATCAGCCCCAGCATTTT.